Below are 8 T cell receptor beta chains sequenced from a single sample in a study of cytomegalovirus exposure and HLA in healthy donors (dated by TCRdb to about 2017). Receptor libraries were prepared by the immunoSEQ multiplex PCR assay. A mixture of 60 forward primers for TCR Vbeta segments and 13 reverse primers for TCR Jbeta segments was used in the multiplex PCR. TCRdb re-hosts the immuneACCESS table, in-frame sequences only. Its copies lack some clones; in the studies checked, an unresolved V gene accounts for under half of them, and the cause for the rest is not known. Present in this sample are some 150,000 clones, roughly three quarters of which were seen just once. The top ten clones comprise 1.5% to 2% of the sample. The sequenced material came from PBMCs. These receptors came from a woman aged 25 to 39 in good health and CMV-seronegative.

The V gene is TRBV4-1, the J gene TRBJ2-5; 10 positions agree with TRBD2. Trimming took 3 bases from V and 1 from J; bases not matched to a gene: 5. This CDR3 is 16 amino acids long. CDR1 is MGHRA, CDR2 YSYEKL, per germline. CDR3 bases: TGCGCCAGCAGCCAGCGTCCTAGCGGGGGCCAAGAGACCCAGTACTTC. Protein: CASSQRPSGGQETQYF.

CDR3 sequence: CASSQVVRGYGYTF. As DNA, the CDR3 is TGCGCCAGCAGCCAAGTGGTACGGGGATATGGCTACACCTTC. The rearrangement links TRBV4-1 to TRBJ1-2; D remains unclear. The CDR3 consists of 14 residues. V was clipped by 1 base and J by 5 bases, with 11 bases between them. Germline CDR1 and CDR2: MGHRA and YSYEKL.

This clone has just one count. The chain uses TRBV6-5 and TRBJ2-7; no reliable D call. The V gene lost 6 bases and the J gene lost 7 bases, with 16 bases spanning the gap. The CDR3 consists of 13 residues. Per the germline V gene, CDR1 is MNHEY and CDR2 is SVGAGI. The CDR3 sequence: CASSPSRLGEQYV. For the CDR3, the DNA is TGTGCCAGCAGCCCATCTCGTCTCGGGGAGCAGTACGTC.

The chain links TRBV14 to TRBJ1-2; D might be TRBD1 (5 bases). The CDR3 is 14 residues long. V lost 1 base, J lost 5 bases, and 11 bases lay in between. CDR1 and CDR2 (germline): SGHDN, FVKESK. The CDR3, as DNA: TGTGCCAGCAGCCAAGCGGGGGGACCTTATGGCTACACCTTC. As protein: CASSQAGGPYGYTF.

This clone showed up just a few times. The rearrangement links TRBV7-2 to TRBJ1-5, with 8 bases identical to TRBD1. After removal of 4 bases from V and 3 bases from J, the junction contained 5 bases not matched to a gene. Germline V gene sequence: CDR1 SGHTA, CDR2 FQGNSA. This CDR3 region has 15 residues. The CDR3 is CASSSGGRDNQPQHF. Here the CDR3 DNA reads TGTGCCAGCAGCTCAGGGGGCCGGGACAATCAGCCCCAGCATTTT.

This clone was seen only a few times. The genes are TRBV4-1 and TRBJ2-1; D is possibly TRBD2 (6 bases). Germline values: CDR1 MGHRA, CDR2 YSYEKL. This CDR3 is 16 amino acids long. The V end lost 2 bases, the J end lost 2 bases, and 13 bases lay between the germline ends. This chain's CDR3 is CASSQSVASAYNEQFF. DNA of the CDR3: TGCGCCAGCAGCCAAAGCGTAGCTAGCGCCTACAATGAGCAGTTCTTC.

The genes are TRBV19 and TRBJ2-7; TRBD1 matches at 12 bases. Per germline, CDR1 LNHDA and CDR2 SQIVND (reference sequence). CDR3 length: 15 amino acids. After removal of 6 bases from V and 5 bases from J, the junction contained 8 bases not matched to a gene. The CDR3 protein is CASSPTGQGAHEQYV. CDR3 nucleotides: TGTGCCAGTAGCCCAACGGGACAGGGGGCCCACGAGCAGTACGTC.

J is TRBJ1-6 and V is TRBV5-4; 7 nucleotides align to TRBD1. Germline V gene sequence: CDR1 SGHNT, CDR2 YYREEE (reference sequence). The CDR3 sequence is 14 residues long. The junction had 3 bases not matched to a gene; V was cut back by 2 bases and J by 7 bases. Here the CDR3 reads CASSFRTGNSPLHF. The CDR3 DNA sequence: TGTGCCAGCAGCTTCCGGACAGGCAATTCACCCCTCCACTTT.